The clone carrying this TCR beta chain was picked up a small number of times. Its antigen is as yet unknown. The sample originates from a study of beta chain features in type 1 diabetes. Study findings and constraints: Sequencing of cDNA might inflate the share of cells that strongly express TCR. Shorter TCRB CDR3s, moderately but significantly so, were found in Type 1 diabetes patients in all four CD4+ subsets. Any HLA effect on TCRB rearrangement was left unresolved by small sub-analyses.

The CDR3 has 14 amino acids. Between the trimmed V and J ends, which lost 7 bases and 0 bases, there was a span of 12 bases. CDR1 and CDR2 (germline): KGHSY, FQNENV. Expressed TCRB transcripts were sequenced, since all the RNA that had been isolated was reverse transcribed. Measured with immunoSEQ multiplex PCR; TCRdb has only the in-frame clones, and not every one. The sample comprises 630,000 or so clones, 11% to 15% of which are singletons, and less than 0.04% rests with the top ten. A single heparinised blood sample, averaging about 120 mL, was obtained per donor. Purity exceeding 98% was reached by all sorted populations.

The chain combines TRBV16 with TRBJ1-1; D ambiguous. This receptor was identified in a man aged 18 to 29 with type 1 diabetes. The sequenced sample was naive CD4+ T cells from blood. The CDR3: CASTSIRLNTEAFF. The DNA of the CDR3 is TGTGCCAGCACCTCCATCCGGCTGAACACTGAAGCTTTCTTT.